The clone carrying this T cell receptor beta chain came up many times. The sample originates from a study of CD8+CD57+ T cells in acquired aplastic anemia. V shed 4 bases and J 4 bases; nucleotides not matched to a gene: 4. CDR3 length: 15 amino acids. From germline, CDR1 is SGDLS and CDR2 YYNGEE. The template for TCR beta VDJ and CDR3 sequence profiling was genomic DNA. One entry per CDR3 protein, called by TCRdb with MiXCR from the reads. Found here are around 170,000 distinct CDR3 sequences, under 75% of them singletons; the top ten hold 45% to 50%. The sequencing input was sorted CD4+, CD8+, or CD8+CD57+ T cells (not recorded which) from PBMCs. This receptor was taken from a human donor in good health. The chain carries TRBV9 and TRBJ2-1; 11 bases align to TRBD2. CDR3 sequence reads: CASSIGTSGYNEQFF. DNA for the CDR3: TGTGCCAGCAGCATTGGGACTAGCGGATACAATGAGCAGTTCTTC.